One T cell receptor beta chain is described in this entry. Antigen: not known. Recipients boosted at about 4 weeks or about 12 weeks are pooled. Data came from immunoSEQ multiplex PCR; TCRdb stores just in-frame clones and leaves some out. This table holds 70,000 to 100,000 clones, 90% to 95% found once. Germline-derived CDR1 and CDR2 are SGHRS and YFSETQ. The J segment lost 0 bases and the V segment lost 4 bases, leaving 10 bases of the junction unmatched. This CDR3 region has 19 residues. This sample is drawn from a study of T cell responses to AZD1222 COVID-19 vaccine. Study results and limitations: Targeting of unmutated variant regions was reportedly seen in nearly half of spike-specific TCRs. Two AZD1222 doses significantly raised spike-specific TCR breadth and depth over controls. It was only after the peak T cell response that any repertoires were sampled.

The sample was peripheral blood, taken 28 days after the second AZD1222 dose. This TCR derives from an adult who received the AZD1222 COVID-19 vaccine. The chain uses TRBV5-1 and TRBJ2-2; TRBD1 matches 12 bases. CDR3 bases: TGCGCCAGCAGCCCGGCCCCGGGACAGGGGGCCTCGAACACCGGGGAGCTGTTTTTT. Protein: CASSPAPGQGASNTGELFF.